The present T cell receptor beta chain was sequenced within a study of cytomegalovirus exposure and HLA in healthy donors (dated 2017 in TCRdb). Context from the whole study: In an earlier analysis of 587 of the donors, 276 Gb of sequence data and 117 million unique TCR beta sequences from some 170 million T cells were reported. Four or five DR-DQ haplotypes were handled as single units for association and clustering because linkage in the cohort was strong. High-throughput TCR immunosequencing, statistical association of individual TCRs with disease status, and machine learning were combined to predict cytomegalovirus infection status. Using immunosequencing, the study profiled T cell repertoires from about 650 subjects and related those repertoires to cytomegalovirus serostatus. The later analysis used no new phenotypic data to find candidate immune exposures, relying instead on TCR beta sequences and their occurrence across donors. Of the roughly 390 genotyped donors, 65% to 90% fell in the genetic ancestry cluster associated with self-reported Caucasian donors. Both class I and class II loci were covered by HLA typing, at four-digit resolution. In an earlier analysis of 587 of the donors, high-throughput TCR beta sequencing was used to judge whether each TCR beta V gene segment behaved as functional or pseudogenic. In a later analysis, previously published TCR beta repertoires from about 670 donors were re-analyzed and high-resolution HLA genotyping was added so that TCR occurrence patterns could be studied. Every discovery cohort repertoire had been produced on one sequencing platform. Donor age, sex, ethnicity and CMV serostatus were collected together with the repertoire data. The number of donors typed differed by locus, with about 620-630 for A, B, C, DRB1 and DQB1, approximately 500 for DQA1, about 610 for DPA1, and 472 for DPB1. The study was designed to test whether signatures of past pathogen exposure could be identified by cataloging public T cell receptors. On average, around 240,000 unique TCR beta nucleotide sequences were sequenced per donor among some 420 genotyped donors of the cohort, with 15% to 20% of those sequences being non-productive. Besides the first cohort of approximately 710 subjects, a separate validation cohort made up of 90 to 150 different subjects was used. A later genetic analysis took genome-wide SNP genotypes for about 65% of the 666 donors and used that subset as a discovery cohort. An early release covering approximately 600 HLA-typed donors comprised about 320 gigabases of sequencing data and around 86 million unique TCR sequences.

As to this clone: This receptor's antigen is unknown. The sample holds no much larger clone one base away, and base qualities are not on file.

The cohort comprised 710 or so healthy bone marrow donors. All cohort members were sampled while nominally healthy, although unrecorded immune exposures were likely present. The donor was CMV seronegative and belonged to the group of 352 seronegative cohort members. Each donor provided a peripheral blood sample, and peripheral blood mononuclear cells were used for TCR beta sequencing. Genomic DNA extraction from the blood cell samples was performed with the Qiagen DNeasy Blood Extraction Kit. The study at large found these results: A further reported finding was that TCR beta sequences accurately predicted the HLA-A and HLA-B alleles for most subjects in the first cohort. In a later analysis, some 17,000 TCR beta sequences were associated with specific HLA alleles at a false discovery rate of 0.05. Because some donors lacked HLA typing at each locus, the association tests relied only on the typed subset. A later genetic analysis associated a missense DCLRE1C variant with V-gene and J-gene trimming of TCR beta chains, and an independent cohort replicated the association. The classifier was reported to diagnose cytomegalovirus status with high specificity and sensitivity in both the original cohort and the validation cohort. Only TCR beta chains were sequenced in this cohort, and the absence of alpha or paired-chain data limited detectable features. In an earlier analysis of fewer than 700 of the donors, most TCR beta V segments appeared in productive rearrangements about 90% or about 30% of the time, broadly matching IMGT annotations. In vitro tests confirmed that three of the cytomegalovirus-associated TCR beta chains recognize cytomegalovirus antigens. Correlated functional status among segregating V segments might be attributable to linkage disequilibrium, but an unknown experimental factor could not be ruled out. The earlier analysis of almost 600 of the donors excluded some 15 rarely observed V segments, including chromosome 9 orphons, because counts were too low. The sequencing pipeline was judged likely to have produced a cluster of highly shared sequence variants as a technical artifact. A later analysis reported that several top co-occurrence clusters appeared linked to parvovirus B19, influenza, CMV and Epstein-Barr virus. Presence/absence analyses assumed roughly uniform sequencing depth across donors, an assumption that may not hold. While some public TCRs were present in many individuals, most TCR sequences turned up only very rarely across donors. A later analysis found that most CMV-associated TCR beta chains appeared HLA-restricted, with HLA associations seemingly driven largely by CMV exposure. A total of 150 to 200 TCR beta chains were listed by the study as associated with cytomegalovirus. A later analysis found that HLA-associated TCR beta chains were more clonally expanded and had lower generation probabilities than equally common non-associated chains. When HLA alleles, especially DR and DQ, strongly co-occurred, attributing TCR associations to individual alleles was difficult. The authors suggested that the approach could potentially be generalized to other disease states and immunological phenotypes. The only immune exposure information available for the cohort was CMV serostatus. According to a later genetic analysis, donors in an Asian-associated ancestry cluster had fewer N-insertions in productive TCRs than the approximately 650-donor mean. In a later analysis, TCR association rates were found to vary across HLA loci, with the most associated TCRs seen for DRB1 alleles and the fewest for HLA-C alleles.

Library preparation was by the immunoSEQ multiplex PCR assay. For the multiplex PCR, a mixture combining 60 forward primers for TCR Vbeta segments and 13 reverse primers for TCR Jbeta segments was used. A multiplex PCR assay on genomic DNA amplified the CDR3 region of rearranged TCR beta genes. Amplified TCR beta libraries were sequenced as 87-base-pair reads on the Illumina HiSeq System. Under the source paper's analysis protocol: In a later analysis, 80 million or so unique TCR beta chains were counted across the 690 or so repertoires, and roughly 10 million of these chains were shared by at least two donors. To remove PCR and sequencing errors, raw reads were error-corrected and collapsed into unique sequences using a nearest-neighbor algorithm that merged closely related sequences. Alignment of CDR3 sequences to IMGT reference sequences was used to assign V, D and J gene segments. Each retained sequence needed at least a six-nucleotide match to both a V gene segment and a J gene segment. A rearrangement was called productive if the CDR3 had no stop codons and remained in frame with V and J, and every other rearrangement was called non-productive. Following IMGT convention, CDR3 was defined as the stretch from the second conserved V-encoded cysteine to the conserved J-encoded phenylalanine. In an earlier analysis of more than 550 of the donors, sequences lacking an unambiguous match to a single V gene segment were excluded. In an earlier analysis of some 590 of the donors, a V segment was called functional when productive rearrangements were above 56.7%, and segregating when the standard deviation between donors exceeded 5%. A statistical classification framework was built for diagnosing cytomegalovirus status from the catalog of TCR beta chain sequences. In a later analysis, TCR nucleotide sequences were compared against IMGT/GENE-DB human TR gene sequences so that V and J genes could be assigned. In a later analysis, CDR3 sequences and most-parsimonious VDJ recombination scenarios were assigned using the TCRdist pipeline. In a later analysis, every TCR beta chain was defined by the combination of its CDR3 amino acid sequence and its V-gene family, and reads without a unique V-gene family were dropped. As a way to deal with suspected cross-contamination and a sequencing artifact, a later analysis dropped 450 to 700 nucleotide sequences that were highly shared and had low generation probability. For each public chain, a later analysis derived a clonal expansion index from normalized ranks of inferred template counts within each repertoire. A later analysis computed generation probabilities with a VDJ recombination model fitted to out-of-frame rearrangements, and checked the results against IGoR. In a later analysis, hypergeometric tests were used to score TCR-TCR, TCR-HLA and TCR-CMV co-occurrence, with a repertoire-size bias correction applied to TCR pairs. A later analysis estimated false discovery rates by permuting HLA or CMV assignments 20 times. In a later analysis, co-occurring TCRs were grouped using DBSCAN, with TCRdist sequence similarity added in when clustering inside HLA-allele-positive subsets. Repertoires with fewer than 30,000 or more than 120,000 public chains were left out of co-occurrence clustering, as were several repertoires with anomalous nucleotide sharing. TCRdb carries this immuneACCESS record with in-frame sequences only. Its versions omit some clonotypes, under half of them owing to an unresolved V gene in the studies checked, with the rest unexplained. The V and J calls and clone size come from that table; D and trimming were worked out from the DNA. For this sample there are fewer than 150,000 clones; around 74% appear just once. Approximately 3.1% of the sample comes from the top ten.

This sequence originates from a man aged 25 to 40 in good health and CMV-seronegative. Sequencing was carried out using PBMCs.

The CDR3 region has the sequence CASSPDRGFQPQHF. The DNA is TGTGCCAGCAGCCCGGACAGGGGGTTCCAGCCCCAGCATTTT. The chain is encoded by TRBV27 joined to TRBJ1-5; TRBD1 matches 10 bases in the middle. Reading from cysteine to phenylalanine, the CDR3 counts 14 amino acids. Of all the DNA, just the CDR3 is kept, 42 bases in frame from base 1. The CDR1 and CDR2 encoded by the germline V gene (reference sequence) are MNHEY and SMNVEV. Germline trimming amounts to 6 bases on V and 7 bases on J, with 6 as the count of junction bases outside the gene matches.